This entry concerns a single TCR beta chain. There are many counts of this clonotype. What this receptor recognizes is not known. Base qualities were left out, and no much larger clone turns up one base away. Every donor was a healthy Caucasian. The twin cohort comprised three pairs of female monozygotic twins, all aged roughly 18 to 29 years. RNA for TCR libraries was isolated from peripheral blood mononuclear cells. This sample is drawn from a study of identical twins (dated by TCRdb to 2016 to 2017). With respect to the entire study: To test whether fetal clonotypes persist, this study deep-sequenced TCR alpha and beta repertoires from monozygotic twins, from unrelated adults of various ages, and from cord blood. Replicate twin experiments were performed at different times using different library preparation protocols to rule out contamination. General study outcomes and caveats: Compared with coincidental sharing between unrelated individuals, out-of-frame TCR alpha sequences shared between twins had an excess of sequences with low generation probability. Fewer insertions were carried by abundant cord blood beta clonotypes, a similar but weaker trend appeared in young adult naive repertoires, and no such trend appeared in memory repertoires. In monozygotic twins, recombination models systematically underestimated out-of-frame TCR alpha sharing, but the models matched the sharing seen between unrelated individuals. Zero-insertion analyses could be partly confounded by invariant T cells such as MAIT and iNKT, although diverse VJ usage argued against such confounding for most clonotypes. The excess sharing between twins in beta out-of-frame sequences was weaker because fewer shared sequences reduced the signal-to-noise ratio. Because the same donors could not be followed over many years, conclusions were based on cross-sectional statistical analysis.

Based on the germline V gene, the CDR1 and CDR2 sequences are SQVTM and ANQGSEA. There are 14 amino acids in the CDR3, from cysteine to phenylalanine inclusive. Just the 42-base CDR3 DNA is kept, in frame starting at base 1. Deletion took 4 bases off V and 4 bases off J, with a span of 16 bases between the germline ends. Library preparation employed 5' RACE. This sample was sequenced with an Illumina HiSeq 2000. Template switching added a universal primer binding site, and the final cDNA carried a unique molecular identifier that allowed TCR cDNA molecules to be counted accurately. Specific primers in the conserved constant-segment region were used to synthesize first-strand cDNA for the TCR alpha and beta chains. To control for contamination, every cDNA library was double barcoded, receiving both a SMART-Mk sample barcode and Illumina barcodes. Two successive PCR steps introduced TruSeq adapter sequences along with Illumina sample barcodes. TCR alpha and beta cDNA libraries were sequenced on the Illumina HiSeq platform with custom primers. The original pipeline was this. Raw reads were processed with MiGEC to extract unique molecular identifiers, and MiXCR was used to determine CDR3 positions. Recombination models were inferred per individual with the repgenHMM and IGoR tools using an EM algorithm. Shared clonotype analysis was performed with the tcR package in R, normalizing sharing by the product of cloneset sizes. To study raw recombination without the effects of thymic and clonal selection, out-of-frame nonproductive sequences were analyzed. TCRdb reprocessing: public reads trimmed at Q25 with fastp, clones called with MiXCR, in-frame beta chains kept. Each CDR3 protein appears once, grouped with its most common genes and DNA. The V and J calls here are based on TCRdb, not the publication. Across this sample there are approximately 890,000 distinct CDR3 sequences, with about 12% seen only once. About 1.5% of the sample is in the top ten clones.

This sample also appeared in a second study, on yellow fever vaccine responses in identical twins. The second investigation adds: The T cell response to vaccination in identical twins was reported by the authors to appear partly convergent and partly personalized. The study precisely tracked vaccine-responding T cell clones in identical twins.

The sample was PBMCs. The chain links TRBV29-1 with TRBJ1-1; tentative D gene TRBD1, with 5 bases matching. The sequence derives from a woman younger than 35 in good health. CDR3 sequence: CSVVSGGGGTEAFF. The DNA is TGCAGCGTTGTATCTGGCGGGGGAGGCACTGAAGCTTTCTTT.